One and the same sample provided the 15 T cell receptor beta chains below, sequenced in a study of Tregs in tolerant kidney transplant recipients. Here immunoSEQ multiplex PCR was the method, and the copy in TCRdb shows in-frame clones only, minus some. The sample shows 69,000 or so clones, about 88% of them seen only once. The sample was CD4+ T cells from blood, taken before the transplant. These receptors came from a human donor who received a combined kidney and bone marrow transplant.

The chain couples TRBV7-6 to TRBJ1-3, with D possibly being TRBD1 (5 bases). V was clipped by 10 bases and J by 2 bases, with 15 bases between them. Germline CDR1 is SGHVS and CDR2 is FNYEAQ. The CDR3 length is 14 residues. This CDR3 reads CATRKGRTGNTIYF. The DNA of the CDR3 is TGTGCCACCCGCAAGGGGCGTACTGGAAACACCATATATTTT.

The genes are TRBV5-4 and TRBJ1-1, with TRBD1 matching 8 bases. The CDR3 spans 15 residues. Germline CDR1 is SGHNT and CDR2 is YYREEE (reference sequence). Trimming at V came to 0 bases and at J to 8 bases, leaving 9 bases not matched to a gene. In DNA form, the CDR3 reads TGTGCCAGCAGCTTGGCAGGTGGACAGGGTTCAGAAGCTTTCTTT. Residues: CASSLAGGQGSEAFF.

V is TRBV7-6 and J is TRBJ2-7; 11 bases map to TRBD2. V lost 1 base to trimming and J lost 5 bases; unmatched junction nucleotides: 7. The CDR3 has 16 residues. Germline CDR1 reads SGHVS; CDR2 reads FNYEAQ. The chain's CDR3 is CASSLGVSGRVHEQYF. The CDR3 coding sequence is TGTGCCAGCAGCTTAGGGGTTAGCGGGAGGGTCCACGAGCAGTACTTC.

The genes are TRBV5-1 and TRBJ2-5, with 7 bases identical to TRBD1. The CDR3 has 14 residues. Trimming removed 4 bases from V and 1 base from J; junction bases left unmatched: 4. Germline CDR1 reads SGHRS; CDR2 reads YFSETQ. The CDR3 sequence: CASSNWTGQETQYF. DNA for the CDR3: TGCGCCAGCAGCAACTGGACAGGCCAAGAGACCCAGTACTTC. The full variable domain, its missing parts supplied by reference TRBV5-1 and TRBJ2-5, is KAGVTQTPRYLIKTRGQQVTLSCSPISGHRSVSWYQQTPGQGLQFLFEYFSETQRNKGNFPGRFSGRQFSNSRSEMNVSTLELGDSALYLCASSNWTGQETQYFGPGTRLLVL.

In this sample, this clone turned up a few times. The chain recombines TRBV18 with TRBJ1-2, with a possible D match to TRBD1 (6 bases). This CDR3 is 13 amino acids long. Germline assignment: CDR1 KGHSH and CDR2 LQKENI. The V and J ends lost 6 bases and 8 bases respectively, with 16 bases between them. CDR3 sequence: CASSDPTGYGYTF. The CDR3 DNA sequence: TGTGCCAGCTCCGACCCCACAGGGTACGGCTACACCTTC.

The chain joins TRBV29-1 to TRBJ2-4; 12 nucleotides agree with TRBD1. Germline V gene sequence: CDR1 SQVTM, CDR2 ANQGSEA. This CDR3 has 14 amino acids. Unmatched junction bases numbered 9, after V lost 7 bases and J lost 8 bases. The CDR3 coding sequence is TGCAGCGGGGGGACAGGGGGCGGAGGGGACATTCAGTACTTC. It specifies CSGGTGGGGDIQYF.

The V gene is TRBV28, the J gene TRBJ1-2; 7 bases fit TRBD1. Germline trimming cut 8 bases from V and 8 bases from J; bases unmatched to any gene: 14. The germline V gene has CDR1 MDHEN and CDR2 SYDVKM. The CDR3 runs to 14 residues. The CDR3 loop reads CASHPGQTLKGYTF. CDR3 bases: TGTGCCAGCCATCCGGGACAGACTCTTAAGGGCTACACCTTC.

CDR3 nucleotides: TGTGCCAGCAGCTTTCGGACAGGGTCCCAACCCTACGAGCAGTACTTC. This sequence encodes CASSFRTGSQPYEQYF. The chain uses TRBV11-2 and TRBJ2-7, with 8 bases that match TRBD1. J was trimmed by 2 bases and V by 3 bases; bases with no gene match: 9. The CDR3 sequence is 16 residues long. Germline V lookup: CDR1 SGHAT, CDR2 FQNNGV.

J is TRBJ1-5 and V is TRBV2; D gene uncertain. The V end was cut by 5 bases, the J end by 2 bases, with 10 bases between. The V gene's germline CDR1 is SNHLY and CDR2 FYNNEI. The CDR3 spans 14 residues. For the CDR3, the DNA is TGTGCCAGCAGTCCAGGAAGCCGCAATCAGCCCCAGCATTTT. The encoded protein is CASSPGSRNQPQHF.

The chain employs TRBV10-2 and TRBJ2-7; TRBD1 aligns across 7 bases. The V gene end was trimmed by 8 bases and the J gene end by 3 bases; junction bases not matched to a gene: 19. The germline V gene encodes CDR1 WSHSY and CDR2 SAAADI. This CDR3 is 17 amino acids long. The CDR3 DNA reads TGCGCCAGCGGACAGGCCCAGGGGCTAGGGCCACTCTACGAGCAGTACTTC. Protein: CASGQAQGLGPLYEQYF.

The chain combines TRBV5-1 with TRBJ2-2; a possible D gene is TRBD1 (6 bases). CDR3 length: 14 amino acids. V lost 2 bases and J lost 7, with 12 bases in between. CDR1 SGHRS and CDR2 YFSETQ come from the germline V gene. CDR3: CASSFRGESGELFF. DNA for the CDR3: TGCGCCAGCAGCTTCAGGGGAGAGAGCGGGGAGCTGTTTTTT.

This clone was picked up one time. CDR3 sequence (DNA): TGTGCCAGTAGTCCGGCCGGGACAGGGAGTGGAGGCTACACCTTC. Translation gives CASSPAGTGSGGYTF. The V call is TRBV19, the J call TRBJ1-2; 9 bases are a match to TRBD1. The CDR3 covers 15 residues. CDR1 LNHDA and CDR2 SQIVND come from the germline V gene (reference sequence). The V and J ends lost 5 bases and 8 bases, in that order; junction bases with no gene match: 12.

The CDR3 bases are TGTGCCAGCAGCTTGAGGGACGGGAGCTACGAGCAGTACTTC. Protein: CASSLRDGSYEQYF. The chain couples TRBV13 to TRBJ2-7; D possibly corresponds to TRBD2 (6 bases). Trimming took off 3 bases at V and 3 bases at J, with 12 bases between the two ends. The V gene's germline CDR1 is PRHDT and CDR2 FYEKMQ (reference sequence). This CDR3 region has 14 residues.

The rearrangement links TRBV4-3 to TRBJ2-7; 9 bases agree with TRBD1. Germline values: CDR1 LGHNA, CDR2 YSLEER. The CDR3 is made up of 16 amino acids. J gave up 6 bases and V 0 bases, and 9 bases lay outside the gene matches. CDR3 amino acids: CASSQDMGQGSSEQYF. The CDR3 region has the DNA TGCGCCAGCAGCCAAGATATGGGACAGGGCTCTAGCGAGCAGTACTTC.

The chain couples TRBV28 to TRBJ1-1; tentatively, D is TRBD1 (5 bases). Trimming took 2 bases from V and 3 from J, leaving 13 bases between them. Germline CDR1 MDHEN, CDR2 SYDVKM. CDR3 length: 15 residues. The CDR3 DNA sequence: TGTGCCAGCAGTTTACCCGAGAAGGGGTACACTGAAGCTTTCTTT. It encodes CASSLPEKGYTEAFF.